This T cell receptor beta chain emerged from a study of cytomegalovirus exposure and HLA in healthy donors. A note on this clone: What it binds is not known.

The study, taken as a whole, reports: In a later analysis, donors in an Asian-associated ancestry cluster reportedly had fewer N-insertions in productive TCRs than the cohort mean. Within the data, a cluster of highly shared sequence variants was likely a sequencing artifact.

This CDR3 comprises 15 residues. Germline V gene lookup returns CDR1 MNHNS and CDR2 SASEGT. V shed 7 bases, J shed 6 bases, and the junction held 13 bases outside the gene matches. The PCR made use of 60 Vbeta and 13 Jbeta primers. Here immunoSEQ multiplex PCR was the method, and the copy in TCRdb shows in-frame clones only, minus some. This sample yields 120,000 or so clones, of which roughly 9% are seen a single time; 5% to 6.5% belongs to the top ten. The rearrangement joins TRBV6-1 to TRBJ1-1; 8 bases are a match to TRBD1. The source of this sequence is a woman in her thirties or forties in good health and CMV-seropositive. What was sequenced was PBMCs. CDR3 region: CASNPTRTGQSEAFF. The CDR3 nucleotides are TGTGCCAGCAACCCCACCCGGACAGGGCAATCTGAAGCTTTCTTT.